These 30 T cell receptor beta chains came from one sample sequenced in a study of T cells in Graves' hyperthyroidism and ophthalmopathy. Researchers amplified the TCR beta CDR3 regions from RNA transcripts. Initially, a first-round RT-PCR of the TCR CDR3 employed the HTBI primer set. TCRdb analysed the multiplex PCR reads with MiXCR anew, one entry per CDR3 protein. This sample has around 400,000 distinct CDR3 sequences, with around 15% found just once. The sequenced material came from blood. Receptors were obtained from a woman aged 55 to 70 with Graves' ophthalmopathy.

At least ten counts were recorded for this clonotype. The chain uses TRBV2 and TRBJ2-1; 8 nucleotides line up with TRBD2. V trimming: 10 bases; J trimming: 7 bases; junction bases outside the gene matches: 6. CDR1 SNHLY and CDR2 FYNNEI come from the germline V gene. This CDR3 comprises 12 residues. CDR3 in amino acids: CAIRRGGNEQFF. The CDR3 coding sequence is TGTGCCATCAGACGGGGGGGGAATGAGCAGTTCTTC.

This clonotype was counted at least ten times. This chain joins TRBV2 and TRBJ1-2; TRBD1 aligns across 7 bases. The CDR3 contains 15 residues. With V trimmed by 4 bases and J by 0 bases, 5 bases remained unmatched. The germline gives CDR1 SNHLY, CDR2 FYNNEI. The CDR3 loop is CASSGDSPANYGYTF. The CDR3 DNA reads TGTGCCAGCAGTGGGGACAGCCCTGCTAACTATGGCTACACCTTC.

This clonotype was counted a few times. The rearrangement links TRBV5-5 to TRBJ2-2; D may match TRBD1 or TRBD2 (5 bases each). The CDR3 is 17 residues long. Germline assignment: CDR1 SGHKS and CDR2 YYEKEE (reference sequence). The V and J ends lost 4 bases and 6 bases respectively, with 22 bases between them. DNA for the CDR3: TGTGCCAGCAGCCCGGGGCTCCCCCCTAGAGGGGCCGGGGAGCTGTTTTTT. Translation: CASSPGLPPRGAGELFF.

In this sample, this clonotype turned up many times. V usage is TRBV28 and J usage is TRBJ1-5, with D hard to call. CDR1 MDHEN and CDR2 SYDVKM come from the germline V gene. The V and J ends lost 3 bases and 5 bases respectively, with 11 bases between them. The length of the CDR3 is 14 residues. CDR3 DNA sequence: TGTGCCAGCAGTTTCGCAGGCGTCCATCAGCCCCAGCATTTT. Protein sequence: CASSFAGVHQPQHF.

The V gene is TRBV20-1, the J gene TRBJ2-3; TRBD2 aligns across 12 bases. The CDR3 runs to 15 residues. CDR1 DFQATT and CDR2 SNEGSKA come from the germline V gene (reference sequence). The J segment lost 2 bases and the V segment lost 6 bases, leaving 6 bases of the junction unmatched. The DNA for the CDR3 is TGCAGTGCACCACGGACTAGCGGGGCCACAGATACGCAGTATTTT. The encoded protein is CSAPRTSGATDTQYF.

This clonotype was recorded at least ten times. The chain carries TRBV29-1 and TRBJ2-7, with 7 bases lining up with TRBD1. Germline trimming cut 7 bases from V and 4 bases from J; bases unmatched to any gene: 7. The CDR3 sequence is 12 residues long. CDR1 and CDR2 from the germline V gene are SQVTM and ANQGSEA. The CDR3 DNA reads as TGCAGCGCGACAGGGTTCACATACGAGCAGTACTTC. It encodes CSATGFTYEQYF.

This clonotype appeared many times. The chain couples TRBV19 to TRBJ2-3; 7 bases are a match to TRBD2. CDR3 length: 14 residues. J lost 1 base, V lost 7 bases, and 5 bases had no gene match. The germline V gene has CDR1 LNHDA and CDR2 SQIVND (reference sequence). The CDR3 spells CASTSGGGTDTQYF. DNA of the CDR3: TGTGCCAGTACTAGCGGAGGGGGCACAGATACGCAGTATTTT.

In this sample, this clonotype turned up many times. This sequence joins TRBV5-1 and TRBJ2-1, with 8 bases identical to TRBD1. This CDR3 contains 13 residues. CDR1 is SGHRS and CDR2 is YFSETQ in the germline V gene. V trimming: 4 bases; J trimming: 8 bases; junction bases outside the gene matches: 5. CDR3 in amino acids: CASSRQGQDEQFF. The DNA of the CDR3 is TGCGCCAGCAGCAGACAGGGGCAGGATGAGCAGTTCTTC.

This clonotype was seen many times. This rearrangement joins TRBV19 to TRBJ2-1; D might be TRBD2 (6 bases). The V gene lost 1 base and the J gene lost 3 bases, with 10 bases spanning the gap. CDR3 size: 15 residues. From germline, CDR1 is LNHDA and CDR2 SQIVND (reference sequence). CDR3 sequence: CASSIAGTFYNEQFF. CDR3 nucleotide sequence: TGTGCCAGTAGTATAGCCGGGACTTTCTACAATGAGCAGTTCTTC.

This chain joins TRBV7-9 and TRBJ2-5; D perhaps matches TRBD2 (5 bases). Per germline, CDR1 SEHNR and CDR2 FQNEAQ (reference sequence). Trimming removed 1 base at V and 3 bases at J, with 9 bases between. The CDR3 totals 14 residues. The CDR3 loop is CASSLVTAEETQYF. The DNA for the CDR3 is TGTGCCAGCAGCTTAGTTACAGCGGAAGAGACCCAGTACTTC.

This clonotype was seen ten or more times. The genes are TRBV7-9 and TRBJ2-1; 9 positions agree with TRBD1. Germline assignment: CDR1 SEHNR and CDR2 FQNEAQ (reference sequence). The V and J ends lost 5 bases and 6 bases, in that order; junction bases with no gene match: 8. This CDR3 spans 15 amino acids. The CDR3 DNA sequence: TGTGCCAGCAGCGGACCGGGACAGGGTGGCAATGAGCAGTTCTTC. Protein sequence: CASSGPGQGGNEQFF.

This rearrangement joins TRBV20-1 to TRBJ2-7, with a possible D match to TRBD2 (6 bases). The CDR3 is made up of 14 amino acids. From germline, CDR1 is DFQATT and CDR2 SNEGSKA (reference sequence). With 2 bases removed from V and 4 bases from J, the gap between germline ends came to 15 bases. Here the CDR3 reads CSARIGGNRYEQYF. DNA of the CDR3: TGCAGTGCTAGAATCGGGGGAAATAGGTACGAGCAGTACTTC.

This clonotype occurred many times. The gene calls are TRBV7-9 and TRBJ2-1, with D possibly matching TRBD2 (6 bases). Germline CDR1 and CDR2: SEHNR and FQNEAQ (reference sequence). The CDR3 consists of 15 residues. V was cut by 0 bases and J by 6 bases, with 12 bases left in between. The DNA for the CDR3 is TGTGCCAGCAGCTTAGCACGGGACTTGAGCAATGAGCAGTTCTTC. It codes for CASSLARDLSNEQFF.

The CDR3 loop reads CASSYPELLGYTF. The DNA for the CDR3 is TGTGCCAGCAGTTACCCCGAGCTCCTTGGCTACACCTTC. The rearrangement uses TRBV6-2 or TRBV6-3 and TRBJ1-2; D is unresolved. The germline CDR1 and CDR2 sequences are MNHEY and SVGEGT. The CDR3 consists of 13 residues. Trimming cost V 2 bases and J 7 bases, with 11 bases left between them.

This clonotype came up many times. The genes are TRBV6-1 and TRBJ2-1; 8 nucleotides line up with TRBD2. The V gene's germline CDR1 is MNHNS and CDR2 SASEGT. The CDR3 contains 16 residues. Trimming at V came to 3 bases and at J to 3 bases, leaving 7 bases not matched to a gene. Written as DNA, the CDR3 is TGTGCCAGCAGTGAGATGTTAGCGGGAAACTACAATGAGCAGTTCTTC. It yields the protein CASSEMLAGNYNEQFF.

This clonotype was found many times. The chain combines TRBV12-3 or TRBV12-4 with TRBJ2-1; tentatively, D is TRBD1 or TRBD2 (5 bases each). CDR3 length equals 11 residues. V lost 6 bases and J 9 bases, leaving 9 bases between the germline ends. The CDR3 region has the DNA TGTGCCAGCAGCTTGGGGGTTGAGCAGTTCTTC. Residues: CASSLGVEQFF.

This clonotype was seen ten or more times. The V call is TRBV4-1, the J call TRBJ1-2, with 7 nucleotides matching TRBD1. With V trimmed by 3 bases and J by 7 bases, 11 bases remained unmatched. CDR3 length: 15 residues. CDR1 and CDR2 from the germline V gene are MGHRA and YSYEKL. The CDR3 DNA follows: TGCGCCAGCAGCCACCCTCGCGGGGACAGAGGTGGCTACACCTTC. Protein product: CASSHPRGDRGGYTF.

This clonotype was found many times. The chain combines TRBV7-8 with TRBJ1-3, with D hard to call. The CDR3 loop spans 14 amino acids. Germline CDR1 reads SGHVS; CDR2 reads FQNEAQ. Trimming took off 5 bases at V and 0 bases at J, with 8 bases between the two ends. Here the CDR3 DNA reads TGTGCCAGCAGCCGGACTGACTCTGGAAACACCATATATTTT. Translating it yields CASSRTDSGNTIYF. The full variable domain, in which reference TRBV7-8 and TRBJ1-3 provide the parts outside the CDR3, is GAGVSQSPRYKVAKRGQDVALRCDPISGHVSLFWYQQALGQGPEFLTYFQNEAQLDKSGLPSDRFFAERPEGSVSTLKIQRTQQEDSAVYLCASSRTDSGNTIYFGEGSWLTVV.

The genes are TRBV5-4 and TRBJ2-4; D remains ambiguous. The CDR3 runs to 14 residues. Germline V gene lookup returns CDR1 SGHNT and CDR2 YYREEE (reference sequence). The V end lost 2 bases, the J end lost 0 bases, and 6 bases lay between the germline ends. The DNA for the CDR3 is TGTGCCAGCAGCTTATGGGGAGCCAAAAACATTCAGTACTTC. It yields the protein CASSLWGAKNIQYF.

This clonotype showed up just a few times. This sequence joins TRBV2 and TRBJ2-7; the match to TRBD2 covers 10 bases. Germline-derived CDR1 and CDR2 are SNHLY and FYNNEI. The junction had 13 bases not matched to a gene; V was cut back by 6 bases and J by 5 bases. The CDR3 is 16 amino acids. Here the CDR3 reads CASSPNRAGGPNEQYF. The CDR3 DNA follows: TGTGCCAGCAGCCCGAACAGAGCGGGAGGGCCTAACGAGCAGTACTTC. The variable domain in full, with the rest retrieved from reference TRBV2 and TRBJ2-7, is EPEVTQTPSHQVTQMGQEVILRCVPISNHLYFYWYRQILGQKVEFLVSFYNNEISEKSEIFDDQFSVERPDGSNFTLKIRSTKLEDSAMYFCASSPNRAGGPNEQYFGPGTRLTVT.

Ten or more counts support this clonotype. This chain joins TRBV7-8 and TRBJ2-3; D may be TRBD2 (6 bases). Per the germline V gene, CDR1 is SGHVS and CDR2 is FQNEAQ. The CDR3 runs 18 residues. V dropped 1 base and J dropped 4 bases, with 21 bases sitting between them. The CDR3 DNA reads as TGTGCCAGCAGCTTAGTCCGGGTTAGCGGCCCTAGGCCAGATACGCAGTATTTT. As protein: CASSLVRVSGPRPDTQYF. Supplemented by reference TRBV7-8 and TRBJ2-3, the full variable domain reads GAGVSQSPRYKVAKRGQDVALRCDPISGHVSLFWYQQALGQGPEFLTYFQNEAQLDKSGLPSDRFFAERPEGSVSTLKIQRTQQEDSAVYLCASSLVRVSGPRPDTQYFGPGTRLTVL.

The rearrangement links TRBV7-2 to TRBJ1-1, with D perhaps matching TRBD1 (6 bases). The CDR3 is made up of 14 amino acids. Germline lookup yields CDR1 SGHTA and CDR2 FQGNSA. V lost 1 base to trimming and J lost 7 bases, with 13 bases between them. The CDR3 here is CASSLVGGIHEAFF. The CDR3 DNA follows: TGTGCCAGCAGCTTAGTAGGGGGGATTCATGAAGCTTTCTTT. Drawing the rest from reference TRBV7-2 and TRBJ1-1, the complete variable domain is GAGVSQSPSNKVTEKGKDVELRCDPISGHTALYWYRQSLGQGLEFLIYFQGNSAPDKSGLPSDRFSAERTGGSVSTLTIQRTQQEDSAVYLCASSLVGGIHEAFFGQGTRLTVV.

At least ten counts were recorded for this clonotype. The chain employs TRBV27 and TRBJ1-5, with D unresolved. CDR1 MNHEY and CDR2 SMNVEV come from the germline V gene (reference sequence). The CDR3 is made up of 13 amino acids. Trimming cost V 10 bases and J 4 bases, with 14 bases left between them. CDR3 nucleotides: TGTGCCACCGGGAGGGATGGGAATCAGCCCCAGCATTTT. Protein product: CATGRDGNQPQHF.

This clonotype was found many times. This chain links TRBV7-9 with TRBJ2-1; D is undetermined. Trimming cost V 2 bases and J 6 bases, with 14 bases left between them. The length of the CDR3 is 15 residues. Germline V gene sequence: CDR1 SEHNR, CDR2 FQNEAQ (reference sequence). The CDR3 bases are TGTGCCAGCAGCTTATCCACGGGCCTGGGCAATGAGCAGTTCTTC. Amino acids: CASSLSTGLGNEQFF.

The rearrangement uses TRBV6-1 and TRBJ2-5; D is perhaps TRBD1 (6 bases). Trimming took 6 bases from V and 1 from J, leaving 12 bases between them. The CDR3 contains 14 residues. Germline lookup yields CDR1 MNHNS and CDR2 SASEGT. This CDR3 reads CASRGPDSQETQYF. CDR3 DNA sequence: TGTGCCAGCAGAGGACCGGACAGCCAAGAGACCCAGTACTTC.

V usage is TRBV9 and J usage is TRBJ1-1; weak D call: TRBD1 (5 bases). Germline loops: CDR1 SGDLS, CDR2 YYNGEE. The V end lost 3 bases, the J end lost 7 bases, and 7 bases lay between the germline ends. The CDR3 is 11 residues long. The CDR3 DNA sequence: TGTGCCAGCAGCGGGGGGGGTGAAGCTTTCTTT. This encodes CASSGGGEAFF.

Notes on this clonotype: A much more abundant neighbour one base away suggests this may be a read error. The chain couples TRBV6-5 to TRBJ1-1, with no clear D. This CDR3 comprises 15 residues. CDR1 is MNHEY, CDR2 SVGAGI, per germline. Trimming cost V 8 bases and J 0 bases, with 16 bases left between them. DNA of the CDR3: TGTGCCAGCGGGTTACCGGGCCGGGTGAACACTGAAGCTTTCTTT. This encodes CASGLPGRVNTEAFF.

This chain joins TRBV11-2 and TRBJ1-6, with D possibly TRBD1 on 6 matching bases. The CDR3 extends over 14 amino acids. V gave up 5 bases and J gave up 9 bases, with 14 bases separating them. Germline CDR1 SGHAT, CDR2 FQNNGV. The CDR3 DNA sequence: TGTGCCAGCAGCCGCCCGGAAGGGGGTTCACCCCTCCACTTT. Its translation is CASSRPEGGSPLHF.

This clonotype was seen a few times. The DNA for the CDR3 is TGCGCCAGCAGCGGCCCGGGACTAGCGGGAGCGGGCGAGCAGTACTTC. This gives the protein CASSGPGLAGAGEQYF. V and J are TRBV5-1 and TRBJ2-7; 14 nucleotides align to TRBD2. Germline V gene lookup returns CDR1 SGHRS and CDR2 YFSETQ. With V trimmed by 4 bases and J by 6 bases, 9 bases remained unmatched. This CDR3 spans 16 amino acids. Supplemented by reference TRBV5-1 and TRBJ2-7, the full variable domain reads KAGVTQTPRYLIKTRGQQVTLSCSPISGHRSVSWYQQTPGQGLQFLFEYFSETQRNKGNFPGRFSGRQFSNSRSEMNVSTLELGDSALYLCASSGPGLAGAGEQYFGPGTRLTVT.

The chain is built from TRBV20-1 and TRBJ1-5; unclear D gene. There are 14 residues in the CDR3. Germline CDR1 reads DFQATT; CDR2 reads SNEGSKA (reference sequence). V was trimmed by 4 bases and J by 3 bases, leaving 13 bases between them. CDR3 bases: TGCAGTGCTACAACGGACCCGTTCAATCAGCCCCAGCATTTT. It codes for CSATTDPFNQPQHF.